The clone carrying this T cell receptor (beta chain) was seen just once. Authors' methods: Amplifying reference gene primers gave estimates of nucleated cell counts. Assay: immunoSEQ multiplex PCR; the TCRdb copy retains only in-frame clones and omits some. V and J calls and clone size are as listed in that table; D and trimming were resolved from the DNA. The sample carries some 100,000 clones, approximately 85% recorded once. This sample is drawn from a study of blood T cell repertoires in COVID-19. Study information: Italy, Spain and the United States were the sources of the convalescent and acute COVID-19 samples. Nucleic acid was either cDNA or gDNA, and it came from T cells, B-cell-depleted T cells, or PBMCs.

Germline-derived CDR1 and CDR2 are SNHLY and FYNNEI. The CDR3 has 13 amino acids. With 7 bases clipped from V and 6 bases from J, the junction kept 6 bases outside the gene matches. This clonotype originated in a woman aged 55-70 years with acute or convalescent COVID-19. Input material: peripheral blood. This chain joins TRBV2 and TRBJ1-5; 7 nucleotides line up with TRBD1. CDR3 residues: CASKGQATQPQHF. The CDR3 nucleotides read TGTGCCAGCAAAGGACAGGCGACTCAGCCCCAGCATTTT.